This T cell receptor (beta chain) derives from a study of cytomegalovirus exposure and HLA in healthy donors. V dropped 2 bases and J dropped 8; count of bases not matched to a gene: 5. Germline CDR1 reads GTSNPN; CDR2 reads SVGIG (reference sequence). The length of the CDR3 is 12 residues. 60 Vbeta and 13 Jbeta primers were used in PCR. Using immunoSEQ multiplex PCR, the repertoire was profiled, and TCRdb retains in-frame clones only, with some absent. This sample has 55,000 or so clones, with around 70% found just once. The specimen was PBMCs. This chain joins TRBV30 and TRBJ1-2; 7 nucleotides match TRBD1. The sequence came from a man younger than 35 in good health and CMV-seronegative. The CDR3, as DNA: TGTGCCTGGAGTTTGACAGGGAGAGGCTACACCTTC. This sequence encodes CAWSLTGRGYTF.